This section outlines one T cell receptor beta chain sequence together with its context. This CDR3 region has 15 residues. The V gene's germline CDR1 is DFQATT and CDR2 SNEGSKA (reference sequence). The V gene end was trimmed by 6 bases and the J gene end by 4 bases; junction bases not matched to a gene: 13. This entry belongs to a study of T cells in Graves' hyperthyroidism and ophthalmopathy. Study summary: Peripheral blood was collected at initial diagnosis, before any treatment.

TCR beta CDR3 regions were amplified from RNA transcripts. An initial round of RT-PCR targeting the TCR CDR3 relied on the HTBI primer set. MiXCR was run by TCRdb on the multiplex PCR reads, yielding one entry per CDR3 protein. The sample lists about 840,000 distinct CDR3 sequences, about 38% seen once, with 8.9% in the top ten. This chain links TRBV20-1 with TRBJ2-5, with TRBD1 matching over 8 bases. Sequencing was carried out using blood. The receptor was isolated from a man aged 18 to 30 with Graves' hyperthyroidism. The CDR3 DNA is TGCAGTGCAACCGGACAGGGATTGAACACAGAGACCCAGTACTTC. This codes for CSATGQGLNTETQYF.